These 9 T cell receptor beta chains were sequenced from one sample in a study of blood T cell repertoires in COVID-19. Libraries were prepared by immunoSEQ multiplex PCR; TCRdb keeps only in-frame clonotypes and omits some of them. The table has 95,000 to 150,000 clones, 80% to 90% seen once. The sequenced sample was peripheral blood. These receptors came from a human donor in a cohort sampled during active COVID-19.

The chain recombines TRBV5-1 with TRBJ1-2, with D perhaps TRBD1 (6 bases). V lost 4 bases and J lost 2, with 12 bases in between. The CDR3 sequence is 14 residues long. Germline CDR1 and CDR2: SGHRS and YFSETQ. CDR3 sequence (DNA): TGCGCCAGCAGCGCGTCACAGGGAAACTATGGCTACACCTTC. Amino acids: CASSASQGNYGYTF.

This clone was detected ten times or more. The rearrangement joins TRBV4-1 to TRBJ1-5; 7 bases match TRBD1. CDR3 length: 16 residues. Germline values: CDR1 MGHRA, CDR2 YSYEKL. Losses at the gene ends were 1 base for V and 5 bases for J; bases not matched to a gene: 8. This CDR3 reads CASSQGQGLRHQPQHF. The CDR3 DNA reads as TGCGCCAGCAGCCAAGGACAGGGCTTACGCCATCAGCCCCAGCATTTT.

The J gene is TRBJ2-3, the V gene TRBV24-1; 10 bases agree with TRBD2. Germline lookup yields CDR1 KGHDR and CDR2 SFDVKD. The CDR3 is 15 amino acids. With 9 bases clipped from V and 1 base from J, the junction kept 6 bases outside the gene matches. The CDR3 DNA reads as TGTGCCACCGGAACTAGCGGGGATGGCACAGATACGCAGTATTTT. It encodes CATGTSGDGTDTQYF.

This chain uses TRBV10-3 with TRBJ2-3; possibly TRBD1 for D (6 bases). Between the trimmed V and J ends, which lost 3 bases and 0 bases, there was a span of 13 bases. CDR1 is ENHRY and CDR2 is SYGVKD in the germline V gene. The CDR3 has 16 amino acids. This chain's CDR3 is CAISDQVGASTDTQYF. The DNA of the CDR3 is TGTGCCATCAGTGACCAGGTGGGGGCTAGCACAGATACGCAGTATTTT.

The V gene is TRBV9, the J gene TRBJ1-2; tentatively, D is TRBD1 (5 bases). Germline V CDR1 and CDR2: SGDLS, YYNGEE. The V end was cut by 4 bases, the J end by 7 bases, with 14 bases between. The CDR3 runs to 13 residues. The CDR3 is CASSPVGGFGYTF. In nucleotides, the CDR3 is TGTGCCAGCAGCCCCGTCGGGGGTTTTGGCTACACCTTC.

The gene calls are TRBV9 and TRBJ2-3; 10 bases agree with TRBD1. The CDR3 length is 15 residues. Germline values: CDR1 SGDLS, CDR2 YYNGEE. V lost 4 bases and J lost 4; bases outside the gene matches: 6. The CDR3 region has the DNA TGTGCCAGCAGCCCAAGACAGGGGGCGGCAGATACGCAGTATTTT. The encoded protein is CASSPRQGAADTQYF.

The chain employs TRBV7-6 and TRBJ2-1, with TRBD2 identical over 9 bases. The J segment lost 8 bases and the V segment lost 5 bases, leaving 10 bases of the junction unmatched. Looked up from germline, CDR1 is SGHVS and CDR2 is FNYEAQ. CDR3 length equals 15 residues. The CDR3 loop reads CASSQSGGGADEQFF. CDR3 in DNA: TGTGCCAGCAGCCAAAGCGGCGGGGGGGCGGATGAGCAGTTCTTC. Full variable domain (missing parts from reference TRBV7-6 and TRBJ2-1): GAGVSQSPRYKVTKRGQDVALRCDPISGHVSLYWYRQALGQGPEFLTYFNYEAQQDKSGLPNDRFSAERPEGSISTLTIQRTEQRDSAMYRCASSQSGGGADEQFFGPGTRLTVL.

The chain combines TRBV11-3 with TRBJ2-6; possibly TRBD1 for D (6 bases). Trimming pared 1 base from V and 1 base from J, leaving 14 bases between. This CDR3 is built from 18 residues. Germline V CDR1 and CDR2: SGHNT, YENEEA. This chain's CDR3 is CASSLGGRGESGANVLTF. The CDR3 bases are TGTGCCAGCAGCTTAGGCGGCAGGGGAGAGTCTGGGGCCAACGTCCTGACTTTC.

This chain uses TRBV27 with TRBJ1-5, with D uncertain. V dropped 8 bases and J dropped 0 bases, with 14 bases sitting between them. The germline V gene has CDR1 MNHEY and CDR2 SMNVEV (reference sequence). CDR3 size: 15 residues. CDR3 loop: CASGPLEYSNQPQHF. The CDR3 DNA is TGTGCCAGCGGTCCACTTGAGTATAGCAATCAGCCCCAGCATTTT.